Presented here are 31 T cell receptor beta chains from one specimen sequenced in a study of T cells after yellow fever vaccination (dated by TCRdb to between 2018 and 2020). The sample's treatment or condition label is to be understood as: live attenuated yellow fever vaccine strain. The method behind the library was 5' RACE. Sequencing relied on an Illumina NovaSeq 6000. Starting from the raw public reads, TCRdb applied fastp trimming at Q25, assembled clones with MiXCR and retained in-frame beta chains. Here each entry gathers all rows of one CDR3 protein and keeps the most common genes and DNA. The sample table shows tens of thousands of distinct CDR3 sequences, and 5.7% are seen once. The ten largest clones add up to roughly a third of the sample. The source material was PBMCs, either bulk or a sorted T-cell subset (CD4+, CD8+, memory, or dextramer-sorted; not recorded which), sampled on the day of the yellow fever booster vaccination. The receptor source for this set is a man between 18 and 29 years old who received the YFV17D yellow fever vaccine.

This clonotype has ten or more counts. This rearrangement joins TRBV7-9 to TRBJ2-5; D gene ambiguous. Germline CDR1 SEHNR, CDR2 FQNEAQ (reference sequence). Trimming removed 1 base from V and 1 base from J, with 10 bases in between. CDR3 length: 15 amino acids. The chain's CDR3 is CASSLVTEPQETQYF. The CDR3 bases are TGTGCCAGCAGCTTAGTGACCGAACCCCAAGAGACCCAGTACTTC.

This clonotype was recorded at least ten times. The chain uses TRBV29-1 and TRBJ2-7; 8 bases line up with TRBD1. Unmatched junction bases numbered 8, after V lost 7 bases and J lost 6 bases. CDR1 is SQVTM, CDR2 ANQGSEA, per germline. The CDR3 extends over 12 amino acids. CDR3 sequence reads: CSACPQGAEQYF. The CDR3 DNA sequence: TGCAGCGCCTGCCCCCAGGGGGCCGAGCAGTACTTC.

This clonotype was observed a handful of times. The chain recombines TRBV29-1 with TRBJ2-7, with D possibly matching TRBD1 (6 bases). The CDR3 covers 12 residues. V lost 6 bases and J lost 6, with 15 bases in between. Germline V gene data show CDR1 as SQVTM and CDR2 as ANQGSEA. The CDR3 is CSVQRTVSEQYF. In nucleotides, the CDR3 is TGCAGCGTCCAACGGACAGTTTCCGAGCAGTACTTC.

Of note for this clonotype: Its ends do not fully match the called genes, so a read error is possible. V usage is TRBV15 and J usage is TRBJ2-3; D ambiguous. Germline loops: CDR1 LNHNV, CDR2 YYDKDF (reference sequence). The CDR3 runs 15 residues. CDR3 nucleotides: TGTGCCACCAGCAGAGGCCCGGGTTACACAGATACGCACTATTTT. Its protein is CATSRGPGYTDTHYF. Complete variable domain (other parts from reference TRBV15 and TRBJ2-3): DAMVIQNPRYQVTQFGKPVTLSCSQTLNHNVMYWYQQKSSQAPKLLFHYYDKDFNNEADTPDNFQSRRPNTSFCFLDIRSPGLGDTAMYLCATSRGPGYTDTHYFGPGTRLTVL.

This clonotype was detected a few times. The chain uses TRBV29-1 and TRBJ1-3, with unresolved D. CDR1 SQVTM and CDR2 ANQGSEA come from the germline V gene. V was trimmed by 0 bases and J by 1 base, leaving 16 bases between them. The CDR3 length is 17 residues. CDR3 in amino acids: CSVEDLTDPSSGNTIYF. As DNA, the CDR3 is TGCAGCGTTGAAGATTTAACCGACCCCTCGTCTGGAAACACCATATATTTT.

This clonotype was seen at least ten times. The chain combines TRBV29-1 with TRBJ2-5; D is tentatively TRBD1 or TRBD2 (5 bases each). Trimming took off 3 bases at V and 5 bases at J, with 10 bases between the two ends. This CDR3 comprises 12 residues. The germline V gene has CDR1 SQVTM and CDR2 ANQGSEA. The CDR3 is CSVELGVETQYF. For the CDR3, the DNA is TGCAGCGTTGAGTTGGGGGTGGAGACCCAGTACTTC. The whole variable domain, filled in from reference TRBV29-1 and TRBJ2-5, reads SAVISQKPSRDICQRGTSLTIQCQVDSQVTMMFWYRQQPGQSLTLIATANQGSEATYESGFVIDKFPISRPNLTFSTLTVSNMSPEDSSIYLCSVELGVETQYFGPGTRLLVL.

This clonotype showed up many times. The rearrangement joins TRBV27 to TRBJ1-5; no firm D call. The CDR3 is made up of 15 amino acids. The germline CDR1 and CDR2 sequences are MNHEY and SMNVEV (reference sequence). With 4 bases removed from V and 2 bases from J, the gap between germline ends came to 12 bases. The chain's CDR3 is CASSSSLAGNQPQHF. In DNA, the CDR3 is TGTGCCAGCAGTTCCAGCCTTGCAGGCAATCAGCCCCAGCATTTT.

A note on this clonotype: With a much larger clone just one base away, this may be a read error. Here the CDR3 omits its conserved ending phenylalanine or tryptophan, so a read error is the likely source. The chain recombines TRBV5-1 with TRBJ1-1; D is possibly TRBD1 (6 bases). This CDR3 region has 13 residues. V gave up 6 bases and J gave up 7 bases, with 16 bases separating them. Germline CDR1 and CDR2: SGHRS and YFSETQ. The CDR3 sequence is CASMAGARSEAFL. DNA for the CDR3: TGCGCCAGCATGGCAGGGGCAAGGAGTGAAGCTTTCCTT.

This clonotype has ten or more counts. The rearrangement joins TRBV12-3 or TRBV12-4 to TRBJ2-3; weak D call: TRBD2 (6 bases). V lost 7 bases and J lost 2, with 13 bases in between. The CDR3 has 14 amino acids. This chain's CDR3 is CASTLATHTDTQYF. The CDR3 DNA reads TGTGCCAGCACTCTAGCGACCCACACAGATACGCAGTATTTT.

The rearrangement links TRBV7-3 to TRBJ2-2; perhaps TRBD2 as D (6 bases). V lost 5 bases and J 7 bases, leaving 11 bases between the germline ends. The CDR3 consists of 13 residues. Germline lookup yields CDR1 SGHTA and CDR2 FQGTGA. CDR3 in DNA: TGTGCCAGCAGCCGCGGAGGGAGCGGGGAGCTGTTTTTT. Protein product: CASSRGGSGELFF.

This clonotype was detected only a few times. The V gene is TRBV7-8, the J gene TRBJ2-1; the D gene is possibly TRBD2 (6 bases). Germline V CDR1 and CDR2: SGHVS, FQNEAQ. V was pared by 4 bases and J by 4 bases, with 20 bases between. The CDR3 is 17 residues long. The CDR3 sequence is CASSSSGFGGSYNEQFF. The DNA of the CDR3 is TGTGCCAGCAGCTCGAGCGGATTCGGAGGGAGTTACAATGAGCAGTTCTTC. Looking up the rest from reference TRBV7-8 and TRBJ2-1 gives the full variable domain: GAGVSQSPRYKVAKRGQDVALRCDPISGHVSLFWYQQALGQGPEFLTYFQNEAQLDKSGLPSDRFFAERPEGSVSTLKIQRTQQEDSAVYLCASSSSGFGGSYNEQFFGPGTRLTVL.

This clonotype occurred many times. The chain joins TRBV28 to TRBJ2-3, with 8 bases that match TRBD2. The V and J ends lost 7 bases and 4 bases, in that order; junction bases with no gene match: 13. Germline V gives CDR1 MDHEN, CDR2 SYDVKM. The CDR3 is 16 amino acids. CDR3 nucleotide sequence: TGTGCCAGCAATTCCCGTAACGGGGGGGCCGCAGATACGCAGTATTTT. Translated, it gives CASNSRNGGAADTQYF.

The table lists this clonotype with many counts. In DNA, the CDR3 is TGTGCCAGCAGCAAACCTCCCTCTGGGGGACAACCCTACAATGAGCAGTTCTTC. Translating it yields CASSKPPSGGQPYNEQFF. The chain has TRBV21-1 and TRBJ2-1; the table names TRBD2, a call not compared with the DNA. TRBV21-1 is deemed a pseudogene. The CDR3 has 18 residues.

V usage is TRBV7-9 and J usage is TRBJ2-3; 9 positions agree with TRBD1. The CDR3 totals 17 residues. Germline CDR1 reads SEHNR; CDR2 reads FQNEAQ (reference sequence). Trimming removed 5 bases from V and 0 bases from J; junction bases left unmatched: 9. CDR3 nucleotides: TGTGCCAGCAGCCCAGACAGGGGGTCGTCTAGCACAGATACGCAGTATTTT. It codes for CASSPDRGSSSTDTQYF.

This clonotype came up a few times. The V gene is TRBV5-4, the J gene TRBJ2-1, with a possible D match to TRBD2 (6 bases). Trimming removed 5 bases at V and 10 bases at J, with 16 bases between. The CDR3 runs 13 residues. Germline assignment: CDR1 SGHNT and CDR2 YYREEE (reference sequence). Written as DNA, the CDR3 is TGTGCCAGCAGAGAAACTTCCGGGAGAGAGCAGTTCTTC. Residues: CASRETSGREQFF.

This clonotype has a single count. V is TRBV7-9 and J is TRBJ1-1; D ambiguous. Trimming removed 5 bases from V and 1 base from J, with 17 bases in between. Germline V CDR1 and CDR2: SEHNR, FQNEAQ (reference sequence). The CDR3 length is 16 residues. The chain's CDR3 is CASSPSRSTTNTEAFF. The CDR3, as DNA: TGTGCCAGCAGCCCATCCCGTAGCACAACGAACACTGAAGCTTTCTTT.

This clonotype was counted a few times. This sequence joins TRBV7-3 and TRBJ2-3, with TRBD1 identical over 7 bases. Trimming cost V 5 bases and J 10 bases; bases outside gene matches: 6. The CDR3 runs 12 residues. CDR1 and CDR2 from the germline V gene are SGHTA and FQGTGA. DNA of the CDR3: TGTGCCAGCAGCCCACAGGGGCTATCGCAGTATTTT. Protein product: CASSPQGLSQYF.

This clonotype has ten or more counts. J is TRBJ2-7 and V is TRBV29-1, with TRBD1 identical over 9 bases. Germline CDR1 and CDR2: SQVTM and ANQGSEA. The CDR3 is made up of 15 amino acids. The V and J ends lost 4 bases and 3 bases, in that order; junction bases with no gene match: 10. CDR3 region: CSVAGTGLKNYEQYF. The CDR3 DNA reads TGCAGCGTTGCCGGGACAGGGTTGAAGAACTACGAGCAGTACTTC.

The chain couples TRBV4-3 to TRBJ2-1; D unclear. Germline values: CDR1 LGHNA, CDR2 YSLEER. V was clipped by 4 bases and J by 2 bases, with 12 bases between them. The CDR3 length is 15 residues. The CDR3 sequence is CASSPRVGAYNEQFF. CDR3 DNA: TGCGCCAGCAGCCCTAGGGTCGGTGCCTACAATGAGCAGTTCTTC.

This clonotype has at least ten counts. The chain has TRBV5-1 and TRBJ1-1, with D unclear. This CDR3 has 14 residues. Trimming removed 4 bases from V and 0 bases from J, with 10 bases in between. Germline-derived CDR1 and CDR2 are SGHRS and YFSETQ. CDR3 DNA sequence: TGCGCCAGCAGCCTCAGGACGGTGAACACTGAAGCTTTCTTT. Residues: CASSLRTVNTEAFF.

CDR3 in amino acids: CASSPSGGATEQFF. CDR3 sequence (DNA): TGTGCCAGCAGTCCTAGCGGGGGGGCCACTGAGCAGTTCTTC. V and J are TRBV12-3 or TRBV12-4 and TRBJ2-1; 12 bases map to TRBD2. V was pared by 5 bases and J by 9 bases, with 5 bases of the junction left unmatched. The CDR3 covers 14 residues.

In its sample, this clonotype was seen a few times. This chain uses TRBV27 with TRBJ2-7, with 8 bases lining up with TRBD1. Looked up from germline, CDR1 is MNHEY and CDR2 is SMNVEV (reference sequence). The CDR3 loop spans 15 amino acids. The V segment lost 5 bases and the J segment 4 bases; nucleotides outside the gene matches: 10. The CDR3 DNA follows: TGTGCCAGCAGTATCAACGACAGGGGAGGATACGAGCAGTACTTC. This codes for CASSINDRGGYEQYF.

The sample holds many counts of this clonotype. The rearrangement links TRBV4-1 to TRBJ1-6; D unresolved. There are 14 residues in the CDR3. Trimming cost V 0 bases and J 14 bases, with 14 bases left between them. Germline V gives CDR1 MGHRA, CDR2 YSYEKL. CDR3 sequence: CASSQEGTPGALHF. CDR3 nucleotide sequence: TGCGCCAGCAGCCAAGAGGGCACGCCCGGGGCCCTCCACTTT.

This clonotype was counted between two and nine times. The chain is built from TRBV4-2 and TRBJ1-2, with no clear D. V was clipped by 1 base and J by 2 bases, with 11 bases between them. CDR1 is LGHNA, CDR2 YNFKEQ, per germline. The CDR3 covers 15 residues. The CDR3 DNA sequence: TGTGCCAGCAGCCAAGTACATTCTATGAACTATGGCTACACCTTC. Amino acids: CASSQVHSMNYGYTF.

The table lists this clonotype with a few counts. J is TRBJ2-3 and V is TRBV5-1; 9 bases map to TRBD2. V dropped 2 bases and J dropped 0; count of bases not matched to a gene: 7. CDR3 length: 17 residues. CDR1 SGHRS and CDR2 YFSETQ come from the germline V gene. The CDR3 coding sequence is TGCGCCAGCAGCTTACTGCTAGCGGGGAGTAGCACAGATACGCAGTATTTT. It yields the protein CASSLLLAGSSTDTQYF.

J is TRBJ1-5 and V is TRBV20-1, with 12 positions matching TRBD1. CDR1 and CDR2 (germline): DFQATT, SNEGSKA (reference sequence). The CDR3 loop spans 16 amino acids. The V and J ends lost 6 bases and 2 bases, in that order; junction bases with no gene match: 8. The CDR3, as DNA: TGCAGTGCAACTCGGGACAGGGGGCTGGGCAATCAGCCCCAGCATTTT. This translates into CSATRDRGLGNQPQHF.

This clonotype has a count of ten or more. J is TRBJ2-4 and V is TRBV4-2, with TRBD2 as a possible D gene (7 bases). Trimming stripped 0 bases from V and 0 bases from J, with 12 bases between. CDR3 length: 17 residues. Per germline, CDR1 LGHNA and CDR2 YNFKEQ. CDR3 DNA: TGTGCCAGCAGCCAAGAATGGGGGGGGCTAGCCAAAAACATTCAGTACTTC. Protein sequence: CASSQEWGGLAKNIQYF.

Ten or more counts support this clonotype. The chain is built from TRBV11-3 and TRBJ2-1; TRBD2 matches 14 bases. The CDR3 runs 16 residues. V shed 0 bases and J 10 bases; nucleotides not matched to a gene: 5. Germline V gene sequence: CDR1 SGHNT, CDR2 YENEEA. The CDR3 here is CASSLETSGGAFEQFF. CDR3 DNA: TGTGCCAGCAGCTTAGAGACTAGCGGGGGGGCTTTCGAGCAGTTCTTC.

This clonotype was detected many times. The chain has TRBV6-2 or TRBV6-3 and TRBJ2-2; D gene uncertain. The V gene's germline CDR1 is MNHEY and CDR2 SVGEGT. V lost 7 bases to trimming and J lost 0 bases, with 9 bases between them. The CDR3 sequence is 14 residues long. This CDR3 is CASNWVSNTGELFF. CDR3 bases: TGTGCCAGCAATTGGGTCTCGAACACCGGGGAGCTGTTTTTT.

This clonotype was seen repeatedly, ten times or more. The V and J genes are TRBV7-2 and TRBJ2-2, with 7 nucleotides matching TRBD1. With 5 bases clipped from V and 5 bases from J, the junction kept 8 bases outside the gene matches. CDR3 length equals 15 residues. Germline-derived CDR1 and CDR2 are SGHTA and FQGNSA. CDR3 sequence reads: CASSPRQGRTGELFF. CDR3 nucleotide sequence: TGTGCCAGCAGCCCCCGACAGGGTAGGACCGGGGAGCTGTTTTTT.

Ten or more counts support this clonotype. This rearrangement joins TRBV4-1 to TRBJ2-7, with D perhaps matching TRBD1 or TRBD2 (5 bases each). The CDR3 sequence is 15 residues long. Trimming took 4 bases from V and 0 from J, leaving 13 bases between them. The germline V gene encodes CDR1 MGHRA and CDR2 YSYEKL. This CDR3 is CASSPGTLSSYEQYF. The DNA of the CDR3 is TGCGCCAGCAGCCCAGGGACGCTGAGCTCCTACGAGCAGTACTTC.